This T cell receptor (beta chain) derives from a study of Tregs in tolerant kidney transplant recipients. V was clipped by 2 bases and J by 0 bases, with 13 bases between them. Per the germline V gene, CDR1 is MNHEY and CDR2 is SVGAGI. The CDR3 is 16 amino acids. TCRdb keeps only in-frame clones here, not all; method: immunoSEQ multiplex PCR. Of over 50,000 clones listed, 80% to 90% are singletons. This clonotype originated in a human donor in good health. The source material was CD4+ T cells from blood. The chain joins TRBV6-5 to TRBJ1-1; D might be TRBD1 (5 bases). CDR3 amino acids: CASSYRADRMNTEAFF. The CDR3 region has the DNA TGTGCCAGCAGTTACCGGGCCGACAGAATGAACACTGAAGCTTTCTTT.